These 27 T cell receptor beta chains were all obtained from the same sample, sequenced in a study of blood T cells in healthy people across ages. With a J-beta primer mix and a sample-barcoded 5' primer, a second PCR ran about 7 to 12 cycles. Using its own MiXCR run on the 5' RACE reads, TCRdb lists one record per CDR3 protein. The sample lists 1,100,000 or so distinct CDR3 sequences, 40% to 45% occurring once. Material: blood. The receptors come from a woman aged 55-75 years in good health.

The rearrangement uses TRBV27 and TRBJ2-1; 9 bases agree with TRBD2. This CDR3 region has 16 residues. Germline CDR1 is MNHEY and CDR2 is SMNVEV (reference sequence). The J segment lost 5 bases and the V segment lost 5 bases, leaving 10 bases of the junction unmatched. Here the CDR3 DNA reads TGTGCCAGCAGTACCCCCCGGAGCGGGGGGAACAATGAGCAGTTCTTC. It is translated as CASSTPRSGGNNEQFF.

This clonotype came up a few times. The J gene is TRBJ2-7, the V gene TRBV10-3, with TRBD2 identical over 8 bases. The CDR3 is 16 residues long. CDR1 is ENHRY, CDR2 SYGVKD, per germline. Losses at the gene ends were 1 base for V and 5 bases for J; bases not matched to a gene: 10. Here the CDR3 DNA reads TGTGCCATCAGTGAGTTTAGCGGGAAATCTTTCAACGAGCAGTACTTC. It yields the protein CAISEFSGKSFNEQYF.

This clonotype appeared a few times. CDR3 protein: CSARDNSLLREQFF. CDR3 coding DNA: TGCAGTGCTAGAGATAATAGCCTACTTCGGGAGCAGTTCTTC. The chain links TRBV20-1 to TRBJ2-1, with unresolved D. V gave up 0 bases and J gave up 10 bases, with 16 bases separating them. The germline V gene encodes CDR1 DFQATT and CDR2 SNEGSKA (reference sequence). The CDR3 spans 14 residues.

The chain employs TRBV7-2 and TRBJ2-1, with D perhaps given as TRBD1 or TRBD2 (6 bases each). The CDR3 contains 16 residues. Trimming stripped 1 base from V and 4 bases from J, with 14 bases between. Germline values: CDR1 SGHTA, CDR2 FQGNSA. The DNA of the CDR3 is TGTGCCAGCAGCTTAGAGACAGGAGGGGGATACAATGAGCAGTTCTTC. Translated, it gives CASSLETGGGYNEQFF.

Ten or more counts support this clonotype. As DNA, the CDR3 is TGCAGTGCTGGGGACAGGGTTGGCTACACCTTC. Its protein is CSAGDRVGYTF. The chain uses TRBV20-1 and TRBJ1-2, with 9 bases that match TRBD1. CDR3 length equals 11 residues. Germline loops: CDR1 DFQATT, CDR2 SNEGSKA (reference sequence). V shed 5 bases and J 7 bases; nucleotides not matched to a gene: 2.

The chain has TRBV9 and TRBJ2-1, with 7 bases matching TRBD2. Germline trimming cut 4 bases from V and 3 bases from J; bases unmatched to any gene: 7. CDR3 length: 15 amino acids. CDR1 is SGDLS and CDR2 is YYNGEE in the germline V gene. CDR3 sequence (DNA): TGTGCCAGCAGCCTCCTAGCGGAGCTCTACAATGAGCAGTTCTTC. It translates to CASSLLAELYNEQFF. Full variable domain (remainder filled in from reference TRBV9 and TRBJ2-1): DSGVTQTPKHLITATGQRVTLRCSPRSGDLSVYWYQQSLDQGLQFLIQYYNGEERAKGNILERFSAQQFPDLHSELNLSSLELGDSALYFCASSLLAELYNEQFFGPGTRLTVL.

The rearrangement links TRBV14 to TRBJ2-5; D not resolved. Per germline, CDR1 SGHDN and CDR2 FVKESK. CDR3 length: 15 residues. The germline V and J ends were trimmed by 4 bases and 1 base, with 13 bases remaining between them. The CDR3 DNA is TGTGCCAGCAGCCGAGACATCGGCTTCCAAGAGACCCAGTACTTC. It is translated as CASSRDIGFQETQYF.

This chain links TRBV18 with TRBJ2-4; a weak D match, TRBD1 (5 bases). The end of the DNA is better explained by TRBJ2-7, so the J call may be wrong. CDR1 and CDR2 from the germline V gene are KGHSH and LQKENI. This CDR3 is built from 15 residues. Here the CDR3 DNA reads TGTGCCAGCTCACCATCAGGGTTTCAGGGCTACGAGCAGTACTTC. Amino acids: CASSPSGFQGYEQYF.

The chain uses TRBV4-2 and TRBJ2-5, with D possibly TRBD2 on 5 matching bases. CDR1 is LGHNA and CDR2 is YNFKEQ in the germline V gene. This CDR3 contains 16 residues. Trimming removed 0 bases from V and 2 bases from J, with 13 bases in between. The chain's CDR3 is CASSQDFSGFQETQYF. CDR3 DNA sequence: TGTGCCAGCAGCCAAGATTTTTCGGGGTTTCAAGAGACCCAGTACTTC.

This rearrangement joins TRBV2 to TRBJ2-7; 9 nucleotides agree with TRBD2. J was trimmed by 0 bases and V by 5 bases; bases with no gene match: 14. There are 18 residues in the CDR3. CDR1 is SNHLY and CDR2 is FYNNEI in the germline V gene. The CDR3 is CASSRGLAMTFSSYEQYF. The CDR3 DNA reads TGTGCCAGCAGTCGAGGACTAGCGATGACTTTCAGCTCCTACGAGCAGTACTTC. Complete variable domain (other parts from reference TRBV2 and TRBJ2-7): EPEVTQTPSHQVTQMGQEVILRCVPISNHLYFYWYRQILGQKVEFLVSFYNNEISEKSEIFDDQFSVERPDGSNFTLKIRSTKLEDSAMYFCASSRGLAMTFSSYEQYFGPGTRLTVT.

Notes on this clonotype: Because it lacks the conserved phenylalanine or tryptophan at the end, this CDR3 is likely a read error. This chain uses TRBV20-1 with TRBJ1-1, with D perhaps TRBD1 (5 bases). This CDR3 has 11 amino acids. Germline values: CDR1 DFQATT, CDR2 SNEGSKA (reference sequence). CDR3 protein: CTGQMNTEAFI. The CDR3 DNA follows: TGCACAGGACAAATGAACACTGAAGCTTTCATT.

The V and J genes are TRBV4-1 and TRBJ2-3; D might be TRBD1 (6 bases). This CDR3 comprises 16 residues. Germline CDR1 MGHRA, CDR2 YSYEKL. Between the trimmed V and J ends, which lost 3 bases and 0 bases, there was a span of 13 bases. The CDR3 protein is CASSQPGHGSTDTQYF. In DNA form, the CDR3 reads TGCGCCAGCAGCCAGCCGGGACATGGGAGCACAGATACGCAGTATTTT.

This chain joins TRBV9 and TRBJ1-4; 10 nucleotides agree with TRBD1. Germline values: CDR1 SGDLS, CDR2 YYNGEE. The CDR3 loop spans 16 amino acids. The ends lost 0 bases at V and 7 bases at J; junction bases unmatched: 6. CDR3 amino acids: CASSVEDRGGSEKLFF. CDR3 coding DNA: TGTGCCAGCAGCGTAGAGGACAGGGGGGGGAGTGAAAAACTGTTTTTT. Full variable domain (outside the CDR3, taken from reference TRBV9 and TRBJ1-4): DSGVTQTPKHLITATGQRVTLRCSPRSGDLSVYWYQQSLDQGLQFLIQYYNGEERAKGNILERFSAQQFPDLHSELNLSSLELGDSALYFCASSVEDRGGSEKLFFGSGTQLSVL.

A few counts support this clonotype. The V call is TRBV5-1, the J call TRBJ1-5; no reliable D call. The CDR3 covers 13 residues. Trimming took off 4 bases at V and 9 bases at J, with 14 bases between the two ends. CDR1 and CDR2 from the germline V gene are SGHRS and YFSETQ. CDR3 amino acids: CASSPDGNGPQHF. The CDR3, as DNA: TGCGCCAGCAGCCCCGACGGGAACGGGCCCCAGCATTTT.

V gene TRBV10-3 combines with J gene TRBJ1-1; D possibly corresponds to TRBD1 (6 bases). Germline loops: CDR1 ENHRY, CDR2 SYGVKD. This CDR3 spans 11 amino acids. Trimming cost V 10 bases and J 3 bases, with 9 bases left between them. The CDR3 protein is CATSGDTEAFF. The CDR3 nucleotides are TGTGCCACCTCAGGGGACACTGAAGCTTTCTTT.

This clonotype occurred a few times. The chain links TRBV11-2 to TRBJ2-5; the D gene could be TRBD1 or TRBD2 (5 bases each). The DNA matches TRBJ2-7 better at its end, which makes the J call doubtful. The CDR3 runs to 19 residues. Germline lookup yields CDR1 SGHAT and CDR2 FQNNGV. In DNA, the CDR3 is TGTGCCAGCAGCTTAGATTATGTGGACGAGGGGCCCCAACGGGACGAGCAGTACTTC. Translated, it gives CASSLDYVDEGPQRDEQYF.

This clonotype was detected only a few times. This sequence joins TRBV7-8 and TRBJ2-1; 7 bases are shared with TRBD2. The CDR3 sequence is 16 residues long. Germline loops: CDR1 SGHVS, CDR2 FQNEAQ. The V segment lost 2 bases and the J segment 4 bases; nucleotides outside the gene matches: 8. The CDR3 spells CASSLWGGVDYNEQFF. CDR3 nucleotide sequence: TGTGCCAGCAGCTTATGGGGGGGAGTCGATTACAATGAGCAGTTCTTC.

This chain uses TRBV9 with TRBJ2-1; a possible D gene is TRBD2 (5 bases). Germline V gene sequence: CDR1 SGDLS, CDR2 YYNGEE. The CDR3 is made up of 19 amino acids. With 0 bases removed from V and 4 bases from J, the gap between germline ends came to 23 bases. Here the CDR3 DNA reads TGTGCCAGCAGCGTAGAGCCCCGGGCTAGCCGGATTACTTACAATGAGCAGTTCTTC. This sequence encodes CASSVEPRASRITYNEQFF.

The V call is TRBV9, the J call TRBJ2-7; TRBD1 matches 10 bases. CDR1 and CDR2 (germline): SGDLS, YYNGEE. J lost 2 bases, V lost 6 bases, and 8 bases had no gene match. There are 15 residues in the CDR3. Here the CDR3 reads CASTLGTGATYEQYF. The CDR3 DNA reads as TGTGCCAGCACCCTAGGGACAGGGGCCACCTACGAGCAGTACTTC.

This clonotype was counted between two and nine times. The chain joins TRBV5-1 to TRBJ1-4; TRBD1 is a possible D gene (5 bases). V lost 4 bases and J 8 bases, leaving 15 bases between the germline ends. The CDR3 extends over 14 amino acids. Germline values: CDR1 SGHRS, CDR2 YFSETQ. The CDR3 region is CASSVGLAGEKLFF. The CDR3 DNA reads TGCGCCAGCAGCGTGGGACTGGCGGGCGAAAAACTGTTTTTT.

V is TRBV3-1 and J is TRBJ2-3; D uncertain. The CDR3 is 15 amino acids. V dropped 4 bases and J dropped 4 bases, with 15 bases sitting between them. Germline V lookup: CDR1 LGHDT, CDR2 YNNKEL (reference sequence). The DNA for the CDR3 is TGTGCCAGCAGCCTTGCCCTTACACGATCAGATACGCAGTATTTT. Protein sequence: CASSLALTRSDTQYF.

The chain employs TRBV14 and TRBJ2-5, with 9 bases lining up with TRBD2. The J call is doubtful: the DNA matches TRBJ2-7 better. Germline V CDR1 and CDR2: SGHDN, FVKESK. CDR3 length equals 14 residues. In DNA form, the CDR3 reads TGTGCCAGCAGCCTACCGGGACTAGCCCACGAGCAGTACTTC. Translated: CASSLPGLAHEQYF.

The chain couples TRBV6-2 or TRBV6-3 to TRBJ2-3; 13 bases map to TRBD2. The V segment lost 5 bases and the J segment 3 bases; nucleotides outside the gene matches: 5. In germline, CDR1 is MNHEY, CDR2 SVGEGT. The CDR3 contains 16 residues. Here the CDR3 reads CASSQRTSGRTDTQYF. The CDR3 DNA follows: TGTGCCAGCAGTCAACGGACTAGCGGGAGAACAGATACGCAGTATTTT.

This chain connects TRBV6-1 to TRBJ2-5; D ambiguous. The germline V and J ends were trimmed by 5 bases and 9 bases, with 25 bases remaining between them. Per germline, CDR1 MNHNS and CDR2 SASEGT. The CDR3 totals 16 residues. In DNA, the CDR3 is TGTGCCAGCAGTCTGCGCCCAGACGGTGCCCCAAGGGCCCAGTACTTC. Amino acid sequence: CASSLRPDGAPRAQYF.

Remarks on this clonotype: This sequence may be a read error, since a much larger clone differs from it by one base. The chain employs TRBV11-1 and TRBJ2-7; D is ambiguous. The last part of the DNA fits TRBJ2-4 better; the J call may be wrong. The CDR3 contains 12 residues. Germline-derived CDR1 and CDR2 are SGHAT and FQDESV (reference sequence). CDR3 bases: TGTGCCGGCAGCTTGGGCAGTCGCATTCAGTACTTC. Protein sequence: CAGSLGSRIQYF.

This chain connects TRBV20-1 to TRBJ1-5, with D tentatively TRBD1 (5 bases). The germline V gene has CDR1 DFQATT and CDR2 SNEGSKA (reference sequence). V was shortened by 6 bases and J by 8 bases, with 23 bases between the two germline ends. The CDR3 extends over 15 amino acids. Here the CDR3 DNA reads TGCAGTGCCGACCGACCGGTGGGGGGATCAAAGCCCCAGCATTTT. Translating gives CSADRPVGGSKPQHF.

This rearrangement joins TRBV2 to TRBJ1-2; D call uncertain. The CDR3 has 10 residues. Per the germline V gene, CDR1 is SNHLY and CDR2 is FYNNEI. Trimming shortened V by 7 bases and J by 8 bases, and 8 bases separated the two germline ends. The CDR3 DNA reads TGTGCCAGCACGCAGGAGGGCTACACCTTC. The encoded protein is CASTQEGYTF.